The entry that follows covers one T cell receptor beta chain sequence. The CDR3 extends over 16 amino acids. V was clipped by 0 bases and J by 4 bases, with 16 bases between them. Germline V gives CDR1 SGHDT, CDR2 YYEEEE. This entry comes from a study of cytomegalovirus exposure and HLA in healthy donors. Study-wide background: Out of approximately 170 million T cells, an earlier analysis found over 100 million unique TCR beta sequences in total.

The PCR contained 60 Vbeta and 13 Jbeta primers. The protocol was immunoSEQ multiplex PCR, while the TCRdb copy is restricted to in-frame clones and leaves out a portion. The sample yields about 200,000 clones, roughly 80% seen once. The sequence derives from a woman aged 18-30 years in good health and CMV-seronegative. The sample was PBMCs. The rearrangement uses TRBV5-6 and TRBJ1-2; no reliable D call. CDR3 residues: CASSLERTRDIYGYTF. DNA for the CDR3: TGTGCCAGCAGCTTGGAAAGAACTCGTGACATCTATGGCTACACCTTC.